Included here is one TCR beta chain sequence, with context. The antigen is undetermined. The PCR used 60 Vbeta and 13 Jbeta primers. The protocol was immunoSEQ multiplex PCR, while the TCRdb copy is restricted to in-frame clones and leaves out a portion. The table records 150,000 to 200,000 clones, approximately 73% of them present only once. The germline V gene has CDR1 GTSNPN and CDR2 SVGIG (reference sequence). Losses at the gene ends were 4 bases for V and 8 bases for J; bases not matched to a gene: 6. The CDR3 covers 14 residues. This entry belongs to a study of cytomegalovirus exposure and HLA in healthy donors. Whole-study results and caveats: Analyses of presence/absence relied on an assumption of roughly uniform sequencing depth across donors. V- and J-gene trimming in TCR beta was tied to a missense DCLRE1C variant by an analysis performed later. Reportedly, a later analysis found an Asian-associated ancestry cluster had fewer N-insertions than the roughly 700-donor mean. In a later analysis, HLA-associated beta chains showed higher expansion and lower generation probabilities than comparable chains.

The J gene is TRBJ1-4, the V gene TRBV30, with TRBD1 matching 11 bases. This receptor was taken from a woman aged 30 to 39 in good health and CMV-seropositive. The source material was PBMCs. CDR3 nucleotides: TGTGCCTGGAACGCGGGACAGGGGGGAGAAAAACTGTTTTTT. Its protein is CAWNAGQGGEKLFF.